Each of the 10 T cell receptor beta chains below was sequenced from the same sample in a study of T cells in Graves' hyperthyroidism and ophthalmopathy. What was amplified from RNA transcripts were TCR beta CDR3 regions. The study used the HTBI primer set for a first-round RT-PCR of the TCR CDR3. TCRdb analysed the multiplex PCR reads with MiXCR anew, one entry per CDR3 protein. The table has around 700,000 distinct CDR3 sequences, approximately 19% seen once. The sample taken for sequencing was blood. The origin of the receptors is a woman between 50 and 59 years old with Graves' hyperthyroidism that later progressed to Graves' ophthalmopathy.

This chain links TRBV12-3 or TRBV12-4 with TRBJ2-7; 7 bases agree with TRBD1. This CDR3 has 15 residues. V shed 7 bases and J 5 bases; nucleotides not matched to a gene: 14. CDR3 amino acids: CASNYTGTVSDEQYF. As DNA, the CDR3 is TGTGCCAGCAATTATACCGGGACAGTTTCGGACGAGCAGTACTTC.

The chain uses TRBV6-5 and TRBJ2-3, with a possible D match to TRBD1 (6 bases). The length of the CDR3 is 16 residues. V dropped 4 bases and J dropped 0 bases, with 14 bases sitting between them. Looked up from germline, CDR1 is MNHEY and CDR2 is SVGAGI. The CDR3 coding sequence is TGTGCCAGCAGTTCCACCGGGACACATAGCACAGATACGCAGTATTTT. It translates to CASSSTGTHSTDTQYF.

The chain employs TRBV7-9 and TRBJ1-1; TRBD1 is a possible D gene (5 bases). CDR3 length equals 16 residues. Germline V lookup: CDR1 SEHNR, CDR2 FQNEAQ (reference sequence). Trimming shortened V by 2 bases and J by 0 bases, and 13 bases separated the two germline ends. The chain's CDR3 is CASSLPGTDMNTEAFF. The DNA of the CDR3 is TGTGCCAGCAGCTTACCTGGAACGGACATGAACACTGAAGCTTTCTTT.

The chain carries TRBV2 and TRBJ2-5, with 9 nucleotides matching TRBD2. V gave up 7 bases and J gave up 4 bases; unmatched junction bases: 7. Germline CDR1 is SNHLY and CDR2 is FYNNEI. There are 14 residues in the CDR3. CDR3 DNA: TGTGCCAGCAATGCGGGGGGGCCGGGAGAGACCCAGTACTTC. Protein sequence: CASNAGGPGETQYF.

In this sample, this clonotype turned up a few times. The chain recombines TRBV15 with TRBJ2-1; TRBD2 matches 8 bases. This CDR3 has 16 amino acids. Germline trimming cut 0 bases from V and 4 bases from J; bases unmatched to any gene: 5. CDR1 and CDR2 (germline): LNHNV, YYDKDF (reference sequence). The CDR3 spells CATSRDPGGWYNEQFF. The CDR3 DNA sequence: TGTGCCACCAGCAGAGACCCGGGGGGGTGGTACAATGAGCAGTTCTTC.

This chain uses TRBV3-1 with TRBJ1-5, with D possibly being TRBD1 (6 bases). Germline V gene data show CDR1 as LGHDT and CDR2 as YNNKEL (reference sequence). This CDR3 spans 21 amino acids. The ends were cut back, 0 bases at V and 11 bases at J, with 35 bases in the middle. CDR3 bases: TGTGCCAGCAGCCAAGATCTAGCCGAGAGAAAGCGTCAAGGGGGTTGGAACACCCAGCATTTT. Translation: CASSQDLAERKRQGGWNTQHF.

This clonotype was observed many times. The genes are TRBV6-1 and TRBJ1-1; D may be TRBD1 (6 bases). CDR3 length equals 16 residues. CDR1 and CDR2 (germline): MNHNS, SASEGT. V lost 5 bases and J 3 bases, leaving 19 bases between the germline ends. The chain's CDR3 is CASSYRVLGGDTEAFF. The CDR3 coding sequence is TGTGCCAGCAGTTACAGGGTCTTGGGGGGGGACACTGAAGCTTTCTTT.

This clonotype turned up a few times. The V and J genes are TRBV27 and TRBJ2-2; D not resolved. The CDR3 loop spans 16 amino acids. Germline V gives CDR1 MNHEY, CDR2 SMNVEV (reference sequence). V was cut by 7 bases and J by 1 base, with 16 bases left in between. In nucleotides, the CDR3 is TGTGCCAGCACCCGGGCGGCGGAGAGGAACACCGGGGAGCTGTTTTTT. Protein sequence: CASTRAAERNTGELFF.

This clonotype has only a few counts. V is TRBV10-2 and J is TRBJ2-7, with a tentative D call TRBD1 (6 bases). V dropped 10 bases and J dropped 2 bases, with 21 bases sitting between them. Germline V lookup: CDR1 WSHSY, CDR2 SAAADI. The CDR3 has 15 amino acids. The CDR3 protein is CAINKGVKGTYEQYF. In nucleotides, the CDR3 is TGCGCCATCAATAAGGGGGTAAAGGGAACCTACGAGCAGTACTTC.

The rearrangement links TRBV5-6 to TRBJ1-5, with D hard to call. CDR3 length: 14 amino acids. Germline V gives CDR1 SGHDT, CDR2 YYEEEE. Trimming stripped 0 bases from V and 4 bases from J, with 8 bases between. CDR3 coding DNA: TGTGCCAGCAGCTTGGGACCGAATAATCAGCCCCAGCATTTT. Residues: CASSLGPNNQPQHF.